This TCR beta chain derives from a study of CD8 T cells in ankylosing spondylitis. The CDR3 is 14 residues long. Trimming left V 3 bases short and J 5 bases short, with 14 bases between. Germline CDR1 is LGHNA and CDR2 is YNFKEQ. General study results and limits: The authors found the disease-linked clones to be CD8+ and relatively rare in peripheral blood.

With regard to this clonotype: The antigen is not known.

TCRdb re-derived calls from the 5' RACE reads in MiXCR, one entry per CDR3 protein. Among approximately 250,000 distinct CDR3 sequences, around 32% were seen once, and the ten largest hold about 4%. V usage is TRBV4-2 and J usage is TRBJ2-7; perhaps TRBD1 as D (5 bases). This TCR was sampled from a male donor with ankylosing spondylitis or in good health (not recorded which). Sequencing was carried out using blood, either unsorted or a sorted T cell fraction (not recorded which). CDR3 in DNA: TGTGCCAGCAGCCAGGACATGAGTCCCAACGAGCAGTACTTC. It encodes CASSQDMSPNEQYF.